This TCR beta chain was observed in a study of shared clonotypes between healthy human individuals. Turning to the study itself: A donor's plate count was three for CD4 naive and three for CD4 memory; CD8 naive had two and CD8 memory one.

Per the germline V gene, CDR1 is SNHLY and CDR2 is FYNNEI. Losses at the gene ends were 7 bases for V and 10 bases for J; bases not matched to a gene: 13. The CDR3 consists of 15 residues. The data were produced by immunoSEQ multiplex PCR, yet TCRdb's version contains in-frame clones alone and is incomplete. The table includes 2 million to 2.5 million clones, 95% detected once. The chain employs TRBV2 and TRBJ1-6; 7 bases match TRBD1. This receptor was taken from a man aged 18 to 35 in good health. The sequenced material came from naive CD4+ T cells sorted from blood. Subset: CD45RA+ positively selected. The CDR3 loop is CASMEQGGAGSPLHF. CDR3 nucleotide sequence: TGTGCCAGCATGGAGCAGGGGGGGGCAGGGTCACCCCTCCACTTT.